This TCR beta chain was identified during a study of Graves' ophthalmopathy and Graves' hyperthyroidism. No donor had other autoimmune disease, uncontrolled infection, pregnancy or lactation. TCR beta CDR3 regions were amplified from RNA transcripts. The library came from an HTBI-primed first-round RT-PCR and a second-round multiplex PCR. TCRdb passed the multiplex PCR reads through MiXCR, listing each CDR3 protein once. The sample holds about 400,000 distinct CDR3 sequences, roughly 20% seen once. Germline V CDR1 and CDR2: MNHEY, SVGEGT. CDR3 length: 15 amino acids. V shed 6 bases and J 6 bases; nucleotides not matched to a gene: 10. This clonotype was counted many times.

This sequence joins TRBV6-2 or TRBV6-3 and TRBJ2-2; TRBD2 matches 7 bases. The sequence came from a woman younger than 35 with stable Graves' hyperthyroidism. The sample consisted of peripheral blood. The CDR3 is CASSNRRAGAGELFF. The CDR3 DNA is TGTGCCAGCAGCAACCGGCGGGCGGGAGCCGGGGAGCTGTTTTTT.